Below are 26 T cell receptor beta chains sequenced from a single sample in a study of CD8 T cells in Susac syndrome. Reverse transcription of roughly 0.5 to 1 ug RNA was carried out with random hexamers. Via MiXCR, TCRdb re-called the immunoSEQ multiplex PCR reads, giving one row per CDR3 protein. The data contain 250,000 or so distinct CDR3 sequences, roughly 95% of them singletons. Input material: CD4+ T cells from PBMCs. The source is a human donor with multiple sclerosis.

This sequence joins TRBV6-5 and TRBJ1-2, with D possibly matching TRBD1 (6 bases). This CDR3 is built from 15 residues. V lost 2 bases to trimming and J lost 7 bases, with 17 bases between them. Germline assignment: CDR1 MNHEY and CDR2 SVGAGI. CDR3 amino acids: CASSYGPGGEGGYTF. The CDR3, as DNA: TGTGCCAGCAGTTACGGGCCCGGGGGCGAGGGTGGCTACACCTTC.

CDR3: CASSVDMTNNEQFF. For the CDR3, the DNA is TGTGCCAGCAGCGTAGACATGACCAACAATGAGCAGTTCTTC. The chain is built from TRBV9 and TRBJ2-1; D uncertain. The CDR3 covers 14 residues. Germline CDR1 reads SGDLS; CDR2 reads YYNGEE. Trimming shortened V by 0 bases and J by 5 bases, and 9 bases separated the two germline ends. The full variable domain, with the rest looked up from reference TRBV9 and TRBJ2-1, is DSGVTQTPKHLITATGQRVTLRCSPRSGDLSVYWYQQSLDQGLQFLIQYYNGEERAKGNILERFSAQQFPDLHSELNLSSLELGDSALYFCASSVDMTNNEQFFGPGTRLTVL.

This chain connects TRBV29-1 to TRBJ2-1, with no clear D. The length of the CDR3 is 13 residues. Germline CDR1 SQVTM, CDR2 ANQGSEA. Trimming pared 4 bases from V and 2 bases from J, leaving 9 bases between. The CDR3 loop reads CSVGETPYNEQFF. The CDR3, as DNA: TGCAGCGTTGGAGAGACCCCCTACAATGAGCAGTTCTTC.

The rearrangement links TRBV5-1 to TRBJ1-1; D not certain. Germline V CDR1 and CDR2: SGHRS, YFSETQ. There are 14 residues in the CDR3. The V end lost 5 bases, the J end lost 2 bases, and 13 bases lay between the germline ends. CDR3 region: CASRSRGVNTEAFF. The CDR3 DNA follows: TGCGCCAGCAGGAGCCGGGGAGTTAACACTGAAGCTTTCTTT.

The chain combines TRBV28 with TRBJ1-4; 7 bases line up with TRBD1. After removal of 7 bases from V and 5 bases from J, the junction contained 4 bases not matched to a gene. This CDR3 has 13 amino acids. The germline gives CDR1 MDHEN, CDR2 SYDVKM. The CDR3, as DNA: TGTGCCAGCAAAGGGGGCGCAAATGAAAAACTGTTTTTT. It encodes CASKGGANEKLFF.

The chain recombines TRBV29-1 with TRBJ2-4, with 7 nucleotides matching TRBD2. With V trimmed by 4 bases and J by 8 bases, 8 bases remained unmatched. This CDR3 comprises 13 residues. Germline assignment: CDR1 SQVTM and CDR2 ANQGSEA. CDR3 nucleotide sequence: TGCAGCGTTGCCATGACGGCGGGGGACATTCAGTACTTC. It encodes CSVAMTAGDIQYF.

V is TRBV29-1 and J is TRBJ2-5, with 8 positions matching TRBD1. The V segment lost 7 bases and the J segment 5 bases; nucleotides outside the gene matches: 12. Germline lookup yields CDR1 SQVTM and CDR2 ANQGSEA. This CDR3 region has 14 residues. Written as DNA, the CDR3 is TGCAGCGCTCCGGACAGGGAGGTTAGGGAGACCCAGTACTTC. Translation gives CSAPDREVRETQYF. The full variable domain, its missing parts supplied by reference TRBV29-1 and TRBJ2-5, is SAVISQKPSRDICQRGTSLTIQCQVDSQVTMMFWYRQQPGQSLTLIATANQGSEATYESGFVIDKFPISRPNLTFSTLTVSNMSPEDSSIYLCSAPDREVRETQYFGPGTRLLVL.

The V gene is TRBV20-1, the J gene TRBJ1-2; 8 bases line up with TRBD1. V trimming: 3 bases; J trimming: 1 base; junction bases outside the gene matches: 7. The CDR3 is made up of 15 amino acids. Germline V gene lookup returns CDR1 DFQATT and CDR2 SNEGSKA (reference sequence). As DNA, the CDR3 is TGCAGTGCTAGTGACTCGGGACAGGTTAACTATGGCTACACCTTC. This encodes CSASDSGQVNYGYTF.

The chain employs TRBV15 and TRBJ1-5, with D perhaps matching TRBD1 (5 bases). Trimming stripped 0 bases from V and 6 bases from J, with 9 bases between. The CDR3 totals 14 residues. Germline V lookup: CDR1 LNHNV, CDR2 YYDKDF (reference sequence). As DNA, the CDR3 is TGTGCCACCAGCAGAGACAGGGTGGGTCAGCCCCAGCATTTT. Translating it yields CATSRDRVGQPQHF. The variable domain in full, completed from reference TRBV15 and TRBJ1-5, reads DAMVIQNPRYQVTQFGKPVTLSCSQTLNHNVMYWYQQKSSQAPKLLFHYYDKDFNNEADTPDNFQSRRPNTSFCFLDIRSPGLGDTAMYLCATSRDRVGQPQHFGDGTRLSIL.

The chain recombines TRBV20-1 with TRBJ1-1, with D uncertain. Germline CDR1 and CDR2: DFQATT and SNEGSKA (reference sequence). V shed 3 bases and J shed 7 bases, with 12 bases lying between them. CDR3 length: 12 amino acids. The CDR3 region is CSARTSQLEAFF. The CDR3, as DNA: TGCAGTGCTAGGACTAGTCAGCTTGAAGCTTTCTTT.

The sample holds one count of this clonotype. The V gene is TRBV6-5, the J gene TRBJ2-2, with 14 bases identical to TRBD2. From germline, CDR1 is MNHEY and CDR2 SVGAGI. This CDR3 spans 21 amino acids. V lost 2 bases, J lost 0 bases, and 11 bases stayed unmatched. The CDR3 DNA is TGTGCCAGCAGTTACGGGCTCGGACTAGCGGGAGGCCACGCGAACACCGGGGAGCTGTTTTTT. Translation gives CASSYGLGLAGGHANTGELFF.

The V call is TRBV4-1, the J call TRBJ2-7; TRBD1 matches 8 bases. V shed 0 bases, J shed 2 bases, and the junction held 12 bases outside the gene matches. The CDR3 contains 18 residues. Germline values: CDR1 MGHRA, CDR2 YSYEKL. For the CDR3, the DNA is TGCGCCAGCAGCCAAGATCATTCGGGACAGGCGCAGGCCTACGAGCAGTACTTC. Its protein product is CASSQDHSGQAQAYEQYF.

The chain carries TRBV6-6 and TRBJ1-5, with a possible D match to TRBD1 (6 bases). V was shortened by 6 bases and J by 0 bases, with 12 bases between the two germline ends. This CDR3 spans 15 amino acids. Germline values: CDR1 MNHNY, CDR2 SVGAGI (reference sequence). CDR3 bases: TGTGCCAGCAGCCGGGACATCCATAGCAATCAGCCCCAGCATTTT. This gives the protein CASSRDIHSNQPQHF.

The chain couples TRBV20-1 to TRBJ1-2, with TRBD1 matching 9 bases. V lost 6 bases, J lost 4 bases, and 6 bases stayed unmatched. This CDR3 comprises 13 residues. The germline V gene encodes CDR1 DFQATT and CDR2 SNEGSKA (reference sequence). CDR3 residues: CSASQTGGYGYTF. CDR3 bases: TGCAGTGCGTCTCAGACAGGGGGCTATGGCTACACCTTC.

This clonotype has more than one count but fewer than ten. The chain joins TRBV7-2 to TRBJ2-4, with D tentatively TRBD2 (6 bases). This CDR3 is built from 14 residues. Germline loops: CDR1 SGHTA, CDR2 FQGNSA. Trimming took 5 bases from V and 9 from J, leaving 17 bases between them. The CDR3 coding sequence is TGTGCCAGCAGCCCGGGACTGGCCCCAGGCATTCAGTACTTC. It translates to CASSPGLAPGIQYF.

The chain links TRBV3-1 to TRBJ1-1, with 7 bases that match TRBD1. J gave up 4 bases and V 1 base, and 6 bases lay outside the gene matches. The CDR3 has 15 amino acids. From germline, CDR1 is LGHDT and CDR2 YNNKEL (reference sequence). CDR3 in amino acids: CASSQVSSGGTEAFF. CDR3 nucleotides: TGTGCCAGCAGCCAAGTTTCCTCAGGGGGCACTGAAGCTTTCTTT.

V and J are TRBV29-1 and TRBJ2-5; possibly TRBD1 for D (6 bases). V gave up 6 bases and J gave up 5 bases, with 7 bases separating them. Germline V CDR1 and CDR2: SQVTM, ANQGSEA. The CDR3 is made up of 10 amino acids. The CDR3 spells CSVGQETQYF. The CDR3 bases are TGCAGCGTAGGACAGGAGACCCAGTACTTC. The variable domain in full, completed from reference TRBV29-1 and TRBJ2-5, reads SAVISQKPSRDICQRGTSLTIQCQVDSQVTMMFWYRQQPGQSLTLIATANQGSEATYESGFVIDKFPISRPNLTFSTLTVSNMSPEDSSIYLCSVGQETQYFGPGTRLLVL.

This clonotype is a singleton in its sample. The chain recombines TRBV3-1 with TRBJ2-5; D is unresolved. The CDR3 loop spans 13 amino acids. V was shortened by 5 bases and J by 5 bases, with 12 bases between the two germline ends. In germline, CDR1 is LGHDT, CDR2 YNNKEL (reference sequence). The chain's CDR3 is CASSFRAAETQYF. Written as DNA, the CDR3 is TGTGCCAGCAGCTTTCGGGCCGCGGAGACCCAGTACTTC.

This clonotype appeared a single time. This chain uses TRBV6-6 with TRBJ2-2; tentatively, D is TRBD1 (6 bases). Germline loops: CDR1 MNHNY, CDR2 SVGAGI (reference sequence). Trimming left V 2 bases short and J 5 bases short, with 12 bases between. This CDR3 region has 15 residues. CDR3 sequence reads: CASSYEGVKTGELFF. DNA for the CDR3: TGTGCCAGCAGTTACGAGGGGGTAAAAACCGGGGAGCTGTTTTTT.

This chain connects TRBV5-6 to TRBJ1-4; no clear D. Germline values: CDR1 SGHDT, CDR2 YYEEEE. Trimming pared 1 base from V and 11 bases from J, leaving 24 bases between. This CDR3 is 17 amino acids long. As DNA, the CDR3 is TGTGCCAGCAGCTTGATGGGAGAGGAGGGCGTCCCTGGCAAACTGTTTTTT. It codes for CASSLMGEEGVPGKLFF.

For the CDR3, the DNA is TGTGCCAGCAGCCCACCCGCGGGAGGGTCCGGAAACACCATATATTTT. Translation gives CASSPPAGGSGNTIYF. The chain is built from TRBV3-1 and TRBJ1-3; D gene ambiguous. Germline CDR1 LGHDT, CDR2 YNNKEL (reference sequence). CDR3 length: 16 amino acids. V dropped 4 bases and J dropped 4 bases, with 17 bases sitting between them.

This sequence joins TRBV7-2 and TRBJ2-7; D unclear. The CDR3 extends over 13 amino acids. Per the germline V gene, CDR1 is SGHTA and CDR2 is FQGNSA. Between the trimmed V and J ends, which lost 0 bases and 1 base, there was a span of 4 bases. This chain's CDR3 is CASSLARSYEQYV. CDR3 DNA: TGTGCCAGCAGCTTAGCCAGGTCCTACGAGCAGTACGTC.

This sequence joins TRBV23-1 and TRBJ2-2; D remains ambiguous. TRBV23-1 is an open reading frame whose function is uncertain. Deletions cut 3 bases from V and 4 bases from J, with 18 bases between. The CDR3 is made up of 17 amino acids. CDR3 in amino acids: CASSQVTDCVSTGELFF. The CDR3 DNA reads as TGCGCCAGCAGTCAGGTTACGGATTGCGTGAGCACCGGGGAGCTGTTTTTT.

The J gene is TRBJ1-4, the V gene TRBV7-9, with 9 bases lining up with TRBD1. Trimming took 2 bases from V and 5 from J; bases not matched to a gene: 9. There are 17 residues in the CDR3. Germline V gene lookup returns CDR1 SEHNR and CDR2 FQNEAQ (reference sequence). The CDR3 is CASSLWDRASRNEKLFF. The CDR3 nucleotides read TGTGCCAGCAGCTTATGGGACAGGGCTTCGAGAAATGAAAAACTGTTTTTT.

The chain couples TRBV18 to TRBJ2-1, with a tentative D call TRBD1 (6 bases). The CDR3 has 13 residues. The germline V gene has CDR1 KGHSH and CDR2 LQKENI. V was cut by 5 bases and J by 10 bases, with 15 bases left in between. The chain's CDR3 is CASSTRPQGEQFF. CDR3 nucleotides: TGTGCCAGCTCAACCCGACCACAGGGAGAGCAGTTCTTC.

The rearrangement joins TRBV29-1 to TRBJ2-5; 11 bases align to TRBD1. CDR1 is SQVTM, CDR2 ANQGSEA, per germline. With 1 base clipped from V and 7 bases from J, the junction kept 8 bases outside the gene matches. This CDR3 contains 15 residues. The CDR3 reads CSVEGGDRGLLTQYF. The CDR3 bases are TGCAGCGTTGAAGGGGGGGACAGGGGGTTGTTGACCCAGTACTTC.